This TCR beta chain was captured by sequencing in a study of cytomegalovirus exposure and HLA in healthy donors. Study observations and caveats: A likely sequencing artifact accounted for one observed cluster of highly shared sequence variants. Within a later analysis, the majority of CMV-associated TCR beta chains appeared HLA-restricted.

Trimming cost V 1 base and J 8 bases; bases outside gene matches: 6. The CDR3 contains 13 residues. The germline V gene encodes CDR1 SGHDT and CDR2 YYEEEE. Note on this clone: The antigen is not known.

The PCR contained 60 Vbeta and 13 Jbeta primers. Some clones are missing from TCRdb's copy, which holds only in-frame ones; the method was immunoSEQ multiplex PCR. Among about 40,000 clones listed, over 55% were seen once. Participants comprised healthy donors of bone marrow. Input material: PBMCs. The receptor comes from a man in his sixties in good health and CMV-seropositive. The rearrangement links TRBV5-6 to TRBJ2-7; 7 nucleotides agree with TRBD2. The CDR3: CASSLFSGSQQYF. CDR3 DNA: TGTGCCAGCAGCTTGTTTAGCGGGTCCCAGCAGTACTTC.